This T cell receptor beta chain appears in the sequencing data of a study of T-cell memory formation after mild COVID-19. The junction had 6 bases not matched to a gene; V was cut back by 5 bases and J by 10 bases. The length of the CDR3 is 13 residues. Germline V gene data show CDR1 as SNHLY and CDR2 as FYNNEI. TCRdb independently ran MiXCR on the 5' RACE reads; one entry per CDR3 protein. Among roughly 450,000 distinct CDR3 sequences listed, approximately 19% were seen once. This receptor was taken from a man younger than 35 who had mild COVID-19 (a few samples of this study predate the infection). Cell type and time point are not known. The specimen sequenced was PBMCs or a T cell subset sorted from them (not recorded which). V gene TRBV2 combines with J gene TRBJ2-1; 9 nucleotides match TRBD2. CDR3 sequence: CASSTGLAYEQFF. In DNA form, the CDR3 reads TGTGCCAGCAGTACGGGACTAGCCTACGAGCAGTTCTTC.